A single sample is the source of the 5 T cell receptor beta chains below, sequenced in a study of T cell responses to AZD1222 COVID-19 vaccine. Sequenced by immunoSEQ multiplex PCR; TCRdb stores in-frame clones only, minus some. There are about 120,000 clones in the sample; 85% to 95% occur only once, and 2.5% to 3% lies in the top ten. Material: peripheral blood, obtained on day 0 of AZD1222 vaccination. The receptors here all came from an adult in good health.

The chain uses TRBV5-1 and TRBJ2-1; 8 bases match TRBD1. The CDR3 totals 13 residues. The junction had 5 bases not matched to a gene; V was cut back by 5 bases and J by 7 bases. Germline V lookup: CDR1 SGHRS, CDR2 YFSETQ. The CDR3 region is CASRGDRLNEQFF. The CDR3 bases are TGCGCCAGCAGGGGGGACAGGTTGAATGAGCAGTTCTTC.

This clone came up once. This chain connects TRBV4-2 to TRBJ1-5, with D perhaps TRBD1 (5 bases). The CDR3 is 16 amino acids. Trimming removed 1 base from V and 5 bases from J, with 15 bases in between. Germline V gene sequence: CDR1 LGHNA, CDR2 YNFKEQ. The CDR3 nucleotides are TGTGCCAGCAGCCAAGTGACAGACCCAAGCCATCAGCCCCAGCATTTT. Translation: CASSQVTDPSHQPQHF.

The CDR3 sequence is CASLNRGSEKLFF. The CDR3 DNA reads as TGTGCCAGTCTGAACAGGGGTAGTGAAAAACTGTTTTTT. The chain uses TRBV19 and TRBJ1-4, with 7 bases identical to TRBD1. The V gene's germline CDR1 is LNHDA and CDR2 SQIVND (reference sequence). This CDR3 comprises 13 residues. The junction had 7 bases not matched to a gene; V was cut back by 8 bases and J by 7 bases.

The DNA of the CDR3 is TGCGCCAGCAGTGGATTACTCGGGGAGACCCAGTACTTC. Residues: CASSGLLGETQYF. The chain couples TRBV10-2 to TRBJ2-5; D gene ambiguous. Between the trimmed V and J ends, which lost 4 bases and 5 bases, there was a span of 11 bases. The CDR3 consists of 13 residues. Germline assignment: CDR1 WSHSY and CDR2 SAAADI.

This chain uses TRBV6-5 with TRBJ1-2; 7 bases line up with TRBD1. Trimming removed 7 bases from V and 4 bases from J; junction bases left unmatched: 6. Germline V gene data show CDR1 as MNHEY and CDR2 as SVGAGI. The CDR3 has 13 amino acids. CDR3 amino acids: CASKPTGPYGYTF. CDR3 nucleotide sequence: TGTGCCAGCAAGCCGACAGGGCCCTATGGCTACACCTTC.